Listed below are T cell receptor beta chains from one sample, sequenced in a study of T cell responses to AZD1222 COVID-19 vaccine. This table comes from immunoSEQ multiplex PCR, and its TCRdb copy is limited to in-frame clones, with some not included. The sample has fewer than 120,000 clones; approximately 90% are singletons. Sequencing used peripheral blood, obtained 28 days after the second AZD1222 dose. All receptors derive from an adult who received the AZD1222 COVID-19 vaccine. CDR3s include the opening cysteine and the closing phenylalanine or tryptophan. D genes are given only for firm matches. Clone size is shown for a subset of rows, as once, few, many or a class of expanded clone.

d_gene: TRBD2; j_gene: TRBJ2-3; v_gene: TRBV5-6; abundance: NA; CDR3aa: CASSLTGTSGGALDTQYF; CDR3nt: TGTGCCAGCAGCTTAACCGGGACTAGCGGGGGGGCATTAGATACGCAGTATTTT
d_gene: TRBD1; j_gene: TRBJ2-3; v_gene: TRBV7-9; abundance: NA; CDR3aa: CASSSPRQGHKLSTDTQYF; CDR3nt: TGTGCCAGCAGCTCCCCTCGACAGGGACACAAACTTTCCACAGATACGCAGTATTTT
d_gene: TRBD1; j_gene: TRBJ2-3; v_gene: TRBV28; abundance: few; CDR3aa: CASNSGQGSDTQYF; CDR3nt: TGTGCCAGCAATTCGGGACAGGGCTCAGATACGCAGTATTTT
d_gene: TRBD2; j_gene: TRBJ2-7; v_gene: TRBV6-1; abundance: NA; CDR3aa: CASSESSGRAGEQYF; CDR3nt: TGTGCCAGCAGTGAATCTAGCGGGAGGGCCGGTGAGCAGTACTTC
d_gene: NA; j_gene: TRBJ1-2; v_gene: TRBV6-1; abundance: NA; CDR3aa: CASSEAWRAPGYTF; CDR3nt: TGTGCCAGCAGTGAAGCGTGGAGGGCGCCTGGCTACACCTTC
d_gene: NA; j_gene: TRBJ2-1; v_gene: TRBV12-5; abundance: once; CDR3aa: CASGLLVLGGLNNEQFF; CDR3nt: TGTGCTAGTGGTTTGCTTGTTCTGGGGGGGCTGAACAATGAGCAGTTCTTC
d_gene: NA; j_gene: TRBJ1-1; v_gene: TRBV28; abundance: NA; CDR3aa: CATGQNTEAFF; CDR3nt: TGTGCCACCGGACAGAACACTGAAGCTTTCTTT
d_gene: NA; j_gene: TRBJ1-2; v_gene: TRBV7-9; abundance: once; CDR3aa: CASSLGAAYGYTF; CDR3nt: TGTGCCAGCAGCTTGGGGGCCGCCTATGGCTACACCTTC
d_gene: NA; j_gene: TRBJ2-3; v_gene: TRBV3-1/TRBV3-2; abundance: NA; CDR3aa: CASSRDTDTQYF; CDR3nt: TGTGCCAGCAGCCGAGATACAGATACGCAGTATTTT
d_gene: TRBD1; j_gene: TRBJ2-7; v_gene: TRBV7-2; abundance: NA; CDR3aa: CASSFYRYQGAGYEQYF; CDR3nt: TGTGCCAGCAGCTTTTACAGATATCAGGGGGCCGGCTACGAGCAGTACTTC
d_gene: NA; j_gene: TRBJ1-2; v_gene: TRBV28; abundance: NA; CDR3aa: CASSLQGTRRTYTF; CDR3nt: TGTGCCAGCAGTCTACAGGGAACTCGGCGAACCTACACCTTC
d_gene: NA; j_gene: TRBJ1-1; v_gene: TRBV5-6; abundance: NA; CDR3aa: CASSPGTLAEAFF; CDR3nt: TGTGCCAGCAGCCCTGGGACACTAGCCGAAGCTTTCTTT
d_gene: NA; j_gene: TRBJ1-6; v_gene: TRBV11-3; abundance: NA; CDR3aa: CASSLSRSGTRNSPLHF; CDR3nt: TGTGCCAGCAGCTTATCTCGTTCCGGGACACGGAATTCACCCCTCCACTTT
d_gene: TRBD1; j_gene: TRBJ1-5; v_gene: TRBV2; abundance: NA; CDR3aa: CASSPGQGLSGSQPQHF; CDR3nt: TGTGCCAGCAGCCCCGGACAGGGCCTGAGTGGTAGTCAGCCCCAGCATTTT
d_gene: TRBD2; j_gene: TRBJ2-1; v_gene: TRBV2; abundance: NA; CDR3aa: CASRGTSGAGEQFF; CDR3nt: TGTGCCAGCAGAGGGACTAGCGGGGCTGGTGAGCAGTTCTTC
d_gene: NA; j_gene: TRBJ1-1; v_gene: TRBV28; abundance: NA; CDR3aa: CASSLFFRATILNTEAFF; CDR3nt: TGTGCCAGCAGTTTATTTTTCAGAGCCACTATCTTGAACACTGAAGCTTTCTTT
d_gene: NA; j_gene: TRBJ2-7; v_gene: TRBV28; abundance: NA; CDR3aa: CASSSYSGQTPMGEQYF; CDR3nt: TGTGCCAGCAGTTCCTACTCGGGACAAACCCCGATGGGGGAGCAGTACTTC
d_gene: NA; j_gene: TRBJ1-1; v_gene: TRBV28; abundance: NA; CDR3aa: CASRVSQGAEAFF; CDR3nt: TGTGCCAGCAGGGTTAGTCAAGGGGCTGAAGCTTTCTTT
d_gene: NA; j_gene: TRBJ1-1; v_gene: TRBV11-3; abundance: NA; CDR3aa: CASSPGGSRSTEAFF; CDR3nt: TGTGCCAGCAGCCCCGGGGGCAGTCGGAGCACTGAAGCTTTCTTT
d_gene: TRBD1; j_gene: TRBJ1-1; v_gene: TRBV7-9; abundance: few; CDR3aa: CASSLRTGPNTEAFF; CDR3nt: TGTGCCAGCAGCTTGCGGACAGGGCCTAACACTGAAGCTTTCTTT
d_gene: NA; j_gene: TRBJ2-5; v_gene: TRBV11-3; abundance: NA; CDR3aa: CASSLGGNQETQYF; CDR3nt: TGTGCCAGCAGCTTAGGTGGAAACCAAGAGACCCAGTACTTC
d_gene: TRBD1; j_gene: TRBJ1-2; v_gene: TRBV2; abundance: NA; CDR3aa: CASTFFGQGAGGYTF; CDR3nt: TGTGCCAGCACTTTCTTCGGACAGGGGGCAGGTGGCTACACCTTC
d_gene: NA; j_gene: TRBJ1-4; v_gene: TRBV12-3/TRBV12-4; abundance: NA; CDR3aa: CASSSAGWEKLFF; CDR3nt: TGTGCCAGCAGTTCAGCAGGTTGGGAAAAACTGTTTTTT
d_gene: NA; j_gene: TRBJ1-1; v_gene: TRBV9; abundance: once; CDR3aa: CASSVAGGTFNTEAFF; CDR3nt: TGTGCCAGCAGCGTAGCCGGTGGCACCTTTAACACTGAAGCTTTCTTT
d_gene: NA; j_gene: TRBJ1-3; v_gene: TRBV27; abundance: NA; CDR3aa: CASSSTGNTIYF; CDR3nt: TGTGCCAGCAGCTCTACTGGAAACACCATATATTTT
d_gene: NA; j_gene: TRBJ1-6; v_gene: TRBV6-5; abundance: NA; CDR3aa: CASSYSSGSPLHF; CDR3nt: TGTGCCAGCAGTTACTCCTCGGGATCACCCCTCCACTTT
d_gene: TRBD1; j_gene: TRBJ1-2; v_gene: TRBV5-1; abundance: NA; CDR3aa: CASSPGQVGYTF; CDR3nt: TGCGCCAGCAGCCCAGGACAGGTTGGCTACACCTTC
d_gene: TRBD1; j_gene: TRBJ2-7; v_gene: TRBV27; abundance: few; CDR3aa: CASSLFRAQGVYEQYF; CDR3nt: TGTGCCAGCAGTTTATTCAGGGCTCAGGGGGTCTACGAGCAGTACTTC
d_gene: NA; j_gene: TRBJ1-2; v_gene: TRBV27; abundance: NA; CDR3aa: CASSYQGHGYTF; CDR3nt: TGTGCCAGCAGTTACCAGGGCCATGGCTACACCTTC
d_gene: TRBD1; j_gene: TRBJ1-2; v_gene: TRBV19; abundance: once; CDR3aa: CASSIVLATGPNYGYTF; CDR3nt: TGTGCCAGTAGTATAGTGTTGGCGACAGGGCCTAACTATGGCTACACCTTC
d_gene: NA; j_gene: TRBJ2-3; v_gene: TRBV29-1; abundance: NA; CDR3aa: CSGRWQPTDTQYF; CDR3nt: TGCAGCGGGCGATGGCAGCCCACAGATACGCAGTATTTT
d_gene: NA; j_gene: TRBJ1-4; v_gene: TRBV5-1; abundance: NA; CDR3aa: CASSLGDGFATNEKLFF; CDR3nt: TGCGCCAGCAGCCTGGGGGACGGGTTTGCAACTAATGAAAAACTGTTTTTT
d_gene: NA; j_gene: TRBJ1-5; v_gene: TRBV12-5; abundance: NA; CDR3aa: CASGLVLQQPQHF; CDR3nt: TGTGCTAGTGGTTTGGTACTGCAGCAGCCCCAGCATTTT
d_gene: NA; j_gene: TRBJ1-4; v_gene: TRBV7-9; abundance: NA; CDR3aa: CASSSGRELFF; CDR3nt: TGTGCCAGCAGCTCAGGGAGAGAACTGTTTTTT
d_gene: NA; j_gene: TRBJ2-7; v_gene: TRBV21-1; abundance: once; CDR3aa: CASKGGLPYEQYF; CDR3nt: TGTGCCAGCAAGGGGGGACTTCCTTACGAGCAGTACTTC